This is a list of T cell receptor beta chains from one sample in a study of blood T cell repertoires in COVID-19. Sequenced by immunoSEQ multiplex PCR; TCRdb stores in-frame clones only, minus some. Here the sample spans about 130,000 clones, 75% to 90% being singletons. What was sequenced was PBMCs or T cells enriched from blood (not recorded which). The receptors originated from a woman in her fifties or sixties who had recovered from COVID-19. Both conserved end residues are part of each CDR3. The D gene is left open where the match is weak. For some rows the clone size is stated as once, few or many, or as a class when expanded; others skip it.

abundance: .; d_gene: .; len: 13; j_gene: TRBJ1-2; v_gene: TRBV30; CDR3aa: CAWSEGVNYGYTF; CDR3nt: TGTGCCTGGAGCGAGGGGGTGAACTATGGCTACACCTTC
abundance: .; d_gene: .; len: 13; j_gene: TRBJ1-2; v_gene: TRBV2; CDR3aa: CASRSESNYGYTF; CDR3nt: TGTGCCAGCAGGAGCGAATCTAACTATGGCTACACCTTC
abundance: .; d_gene: .; len: 15; j_gene: TRBJ1-5; v_gene: TRBV19; CDR3aa: CASSGWAGGNQPQHF; CDR3nt: TGTGCCAGTAGTGGATGGGCAGGGGGCAATCAGCCCCAGCATTTT
abundance: .; d_gene: TRBD1; len: 14; j_gene: TRBJ1-1; v_gene: TRBV18; CDR3aa: CASSLTGGAAEAFF; CDR3nt: TGTGCCAGCTCACTGACAGGGGGCGCCGCTGAAGCTTTCTTT
abundance: .; d_gene: .; len: 14; j_gene: TRBJ1-1; v_gene: TRBV19; CDR3aa: CASSSDGFNTEAFF; CDR3nt: TGTGCCAGTAGTAGCGACGGGTTTAACACTGAAGCTTTCTTT
abundance: once; d_gene: TRBD2; len: 19; j_gene: TRBJ2-2; v_gene: TRBV6-2/TRBV6-3; CDR3aa: CASSYYGLAGSAGTGELFF; CDR3nt: TGTGCCAGCAGTTACTATGGACTAGCGGGGTCCGCGGGGACCGGGGAGCTGTTTTTT
abundance: .; d_gene: .; len: 14; j_gene: TRBJ1-5; v_gene: TRBV2; CDR3aa: CASSELGGSQPQHF; CDR3nt: TGTGCCAGCAGTGAATTGGGGGGGTCGCAGCCCCAGCATTTT
abundance: .; d_gene: .; len: 15; j_gene: TRBJ1-1; v_gene: TRBV27; CDR3aa: CASSPAEGRGTEAFF; CDR3nt: TGTGCCAGCTCCCCGGCGGAGGGGAGGGGAACTGAAGCTTTCTTT
abundance: .; d_gene: TRBD1; len: 19; j_gene: TRBJ1-5; v_gene: TRBV4-1; CDR3aa: CASSQDGGQGLSSNQPQHF; CDR3nt: TGCGCCAGCAGCCAAGATGGGGGACAGGGTCTAAGTAGCAATCAGCCCCAGCATTTT
abundance: .; d_gene: TRBD1; len: 14; j_gene: TRBJ1-1; v_gene: TRBV6-5; CDR3aa: CASSPQGARTEAFF; CDR3nt: TGTGCCAGCAGTCCTCAGGGGGCTAGGACTGAAGCTTTCTTT
abundance: .; d_gene: .; len: 14; j_gene: TRBJ2-5; v_gene: TRBV5-1; CDR3aa: CASSLTSTQETQYF; CDR3nt: TGCGCCAGCAGCTTAACGAGCACCCAAGAGACCCAGTACTTC
abundance: .; d_gene: TRBD1; len: 15; j_gene: TRBJ2-7; v_gene: TRBV6-5; CDR3aa: CASRSTWDRTYEQYF; CDR3nt: TGTGCCAGCAGATCTACTTGGGACAGAACCTACGAGCAGTACTTC
abundance: .; d_gene: .; len: 11; j_gene: TRBJ2-7; v_gene: TRBV12-3/TRBV12-4; CDR3aa: CASSRSGEQYF; CDR3nt: TGTGCCAGCAGCCGTTCAGGGGAGCAGTACTTC
abundance: .; d_gene: .; len: 16; j_gene: TRBJ1-1; v_gene: TRBV7-6; CDR3aa: CASSLTPTVPNTEAFF; CDR3nt: TGTGCCAGCAGCTTAACCCCGACAGTCCCGAACACTGAAGCTTTCTTT
abundance: .; d_gene: .; len: 16; j_gene: TRBJ1-1; v_gene: TRBV4-2; CDR3aa: CASSQDVSKGSTEAFF; CDR3nt: TGTGCCAGCAGCCAAGACGTTTCGAAGGGGTCCACTGAAGCTTTCTTT
abundance: few; d_gene: TRBD1; len: 15; j_gene: TRBJ2-2; v_gene: TRBV5-4; CDR3aa: CASSLGGAGTGELFF; CDR3nt: TGTGCCAGCAGCTTAGGGGGCGCGGGCACCGGGGAGCTGTTTTTT
abundance: .; d_gene: .; len: 16; j_gene: TRBJ2-3; v_gene: TRBV5-6; CDR3aa: CASSLEIGTSTDTQYF; CDR3nt: TGTGCCAGCAGCTTGGAAATAGGGACTAGCACAGATACGCAGTATTTT
abundance: .; d_gene: TRBD1; len: 13; j_gene: TRBJ1-1; v_gene: TRBV2; CDR3aa: CASSGQGGTEAFF; CDR3nt: TGTGCCAGCAGTGGACAGGGCGGGACTGAAGCTTTCTTT
abundance: .; d_gene: .; len: 14; j_gene: TRBJ2-3; v_gene: TRBV5-1; CDR3aa: CASSLGLDTDTQYF; CDR3nt: TGCGCCAGCAGCTTGGGACTAGACACAGATACGCAGTATTTT
abundance: once; d_gene: TRBD1; len: 16; j_gene: TRBJ1-6; v_gene: TRBV7-2; CDR3aa: CASSLAQGTGNSPLHF; CDR3nt: TGTGCCAGCAGCTTAGCGCAGGGGACAGGCAATTCACCCCTCCACTTT
abundance: .; d_gene: .; len: 15; j_gene: TRBJ1-3; v_gene: TRBV3-1/TRBV3-2; CDR3aa: CASSQDRGPGNTIYF; CDR3nt: TGTGCCAGCAGCCAAGACAGGGGCCCTGGAAACACCATATATTTT
abundance: .; d_gene: TRBD1; len: 14; j_gene: TRBJ2-7; v_gene: TRBV7-3; CDR3aa: CASSPGTGVDEQYF; CDR3nt: TGTGCCAGCAGCCCTGGGACAGGGGTCGACGAGCAGTACTTC
abundance: .; d_gene: .; len: 15; j_gene: TRBJ2-7; v_gene: TRBV29-1; CDR3aa: CSVEYAGEATYEQYF; CDR3nt: TGCAGCGTTGAATATGCGGGTGAGGCCACCTACGAGCAGTACTTC
abundance: .; d_gene: TRBD2; len: 16; j_gene: TRBJ2-1; v_gene: TRBV7-3; CDR3aa: CASSSPGLAGWNEQFF; CDR3nt: TGTGCCAGCAGCTCCCCCGGACTAGCGGGGTGGAATGAGCAGTTCTTC
abundance: .; d_gene: TRBD2; len: 17; j_gene: TRBJ2-2; v_gene: TRBV7-6; CDR3aa: CASSLAGGGALTGELFF; CDR3nt: TGTGCCAGCAGCTTAGCAGGCGGGGGGGCCCTCACCGGGGAGCTGTTTTTT
abundance: .; d_gene: TRBD2; len: 16; j_gene: TRBJ2-2; v_gene: TRBV5-5; CDR3aa: CASSQIAGFTTGELFF; CDR3nt: TGTGCCAGCAGCCAAATAGCGGGGTTCACCACCGGGGAGCTGTTTTTT
abundance: .; d_gene: .; len: 14; j_gene: TRBJ2-1; v_gene: TRBV5-1; CDR3aa: CASSLSNSYNEQFF; CDR3nt: TGCGCCAGCAGCTTGTCCAACTCCTACAATGAGCAGTTCTTC
abundance: .; d_gene: .; len: 16; j_gene: TRBJ1-1; v_gene: TRBV4-3; CDR3aa: CASSPRTVATVTEAFF; CDR3nt: TGCGCCAGCAGCCCCCGGACAGTCGCAACGGTCACTGAAGCTTTCTTT
abundance: .; d_gene: .; len: 13; j_gene: TRBJ1-6; v_gene: TRBV2; CDR3aa: CASSPGRNSPLHF; CDR3nt: TGTGCCAGCAGTCCAGGGCGGAATTCACCCCTCCACTTT
abundance: .; d_gene: .; len: 12; j_gene: TRBJ1-5; v_gene: TRBV7-9; CDR3aa: CASSLWEKPQHF; CDR3nt: TGTGCCAGCAGCTTATGGGAGAAGCCCCAGCATTTT
abundance: .; d_gene: TRBD1; len: 16; j_gene: TRBJ1-1; v_gene: TRBV5-6; CDR3aa: CASSLGFGTGYTEAFF; CDR3nt: TGTGCCAGCAGCTTGGGGTTCGGGACAGGGTACACTGAAGCTTTCTTT
abundance: once; d_gene: TRBD1; len: 15; j_gene: TRBJ1-1; v_gene: TRBV7-8; CDR3aa: CASSPRDRMNTEAFF; CDR3nt: TGTGCCAGCAGCCCTCGGGACAGAATGAACACTGAAGCTTTCTTT
abundance: .; d_gene: .; len: 15; j_gene: TRBJ2-4; v_gene: TRBV9; CDR3aa: CASSATGGNWVIQYF; CDR3nt: TGTGCCAGCAGCGCCACCGGGGGAAATTGGGTCATTCAGTACTTC
abundance: .; d_gene: TRBD2; len: 17; j_gene: TRBJ2-1; v_gene: TRBV27; CDR3aa: CASNGEGPIGGNNEQFF; CDR3nt: TGTGCCAGCAATGGGGAGGGGCCTATAGGTGGGAACAATGAGCAGTTCTTC
abundance: .; d_gene: TRBD1; len: 15; j_gene: TRBJ2-7; v_gene: TRBV4-1; CDR3aa: CASSHIGQARYEQYF; CDR3nt: TGCGCCAGCAGCCACATCGGACAGGCTCGCTACGAGCAGTACTTC
abundance: .; d_gene: TRBD1; len: 15; j_gene: TRBJ2-7; v_gene: TRBV9; CDR3aa: CASSATGTGGYEQYF; CDR3nt: TGTGCCAGCAGCGCCACCGGGACAGGGGGCTACGAGCAGTACTTC
abundance: few; d_gene: .; len: 15; j_gene: TRBJ1-5; v_gene: TRBV4-2; CDR3aa: CASSQDWQGTQPQHF; CDR3nt: TGTGCCAGCAGCCAAGATTGGCAGGGGACTCAGCCCCAGCATTTT
abundance: .; d_gene: .; len: 13; j_gene: TRBJ2-5; v_gene: TRBV30; CDR3aa: CAWSNSAQETQYF; CDR3nt: TGTGCCTGGAGTAATAGCGCTCAAGAGACCCAGTACTTC
abundance: .; d_gene: .; len: 17; j_gene: TRBJ1-6; v_gene: TRBV7-6; CDR3aa: CASSLVAGVTNNSPLHF; CDR3nt: TGTGCCAGCAGCTTAGTGGCAGGTGTGACGAATAATTCACCCCTCCACTTT
abundance: .; d_gene: TRBD1; len: 13; j_gene: TRBJ1-1; v_gene: TRBV12-3/TRBV12-4; CDR3aa: CASRLQGTTEAFF; CDR3nt: TGTGCCAGCAGATTACAGGGGACCACTGAAGCTTTCTTT